The 30 T cell receptor beta chains in this list originate from one sample, sequenced in a study of PD-1 blockade in classical Hodgkin lymphoma. With no exception, relapse followed autologous stem cell transplantation in all patients, and brentuximab vedotin exposure varied. Profiled with immunoSEQ multiplex PCR; TCRdb holds only in-frame clones, not every one. The sample has over 85,000 clones, approximately 80% seen once; the top ten hold about 16%. The sequences come from peripheral blood mononuclear cells (PBMCs), collected before the second cycle of nivolumab. Receptor source: a human donor with classical Hodgkin lymphoma.

The chain uses TRBV28 and TRBJ2-7; 7 bases are a match to TRBD1. V shed 3 bases, J shed 5 bases, and the junction held 1 base outside the gene matches. The CDR3 is 12 amino acids. Germline-derived CDR1 and CDR2 are MDHEN and SYDVKM. The CDR3 DNA reads as TGTGCCAGCAGTTTGACAGGGAACGAGCAGTACTTC. Protein sequence: CASSLTGNEQYF.

DNA for the CDR3: TGTGCCAGCACCCCTGCGGGGGTCAACGAGCAGTACTTC. Its protein is CASTPAGVNEQYF. The chain links TRBV6-5 to TRBJ2-7, with TRBD2 matching 7 bases. The CDR3 extends over 13 amino acids. Germline V gives CDR1 MNHEY, CDR2 SVGAGI. V was clipped by 7 bases and J by 5 bases; unmatched bases: 8.

The V and J genes are TRBV5-1 and TRBJ2-5; no clear D gene. CDR1 is SGHRS and CDR2 is YFSETQ in the germline V gene. Trimming took off 5 bases at V and 5 bases at J, with 7 bases between the two ends. This CDR3 is 11 amino acids long. The CDR3 region is CASSDWETQYF. CDR3 in DNA: TGCGCCAGCAGTGACTGGGAGACCCAGTACTTC.

The V call is TRBV2, the J call TRBJ2-7, with D unclear. The germline gives CDR1 SNHLY, CDR2 FYNNEI. This CDR3 has 13 residues. The V gene lost 6 bases and the J gene lost 5 bases, with 14 bases spanning the gap. The chain's CDR3 is CASSYREMDEQYF. The CDR3 bases are TGTGCCAGCAGCTATCGCGAGATGGACGAGCAGTACTTC.

The sample holds a few counts of this clone. This chain uses TRBV2 with TRBJ1-5, with D perhaps TRBD1 (5 bases). The germline CDR1 and CDR2 sequences are SNHLY and FYNNEI. V was trimmed by 3 bases and J by 5 bases, leaving 17 bases between them. The CDR3 is 16 residues long. The CDR3 nucleotides read TGTGCCAGCAGTGATCTCCGTGGACCGGGGGATCAGCCCCAGCATTTT. This translates into CASSDLRGPGDQPQHF.

The rearrangement links TRBV7-9 to TRBJ2-5; D perhaps matches TRBD2 (6 bases). The CDR3 runs 15 residues. In germline, CDR1 is SEHNR, CDR2 FQNEAQ (reference sequence). V dropped 2 bases and J dropped 4 bases, with 14 bases sitting between them. For the CDR3, the DNA is TGTGCCAGCAGCTTATTAACGGGAGTTAGAGAGACCCAGTACTTC. Translating gives CASSLLTGVRETQYF.

This sequence joins TRBV18 and TRBJ2-7, with D perhaps matching TRBD2 (6 bases). V was pared by 4 bases and J by 1 base, with 17 bases between. Germline-derived CDR1 and CDR2 are KGHSH and LQKENI. This CDR3 is built from 16 residues. CDR3 DNA sequence: TGTGCCAGCTCACAGAACGCGGCGGGACTTTCCTACGAGCAGTACTTC. Translated, it gives CASSQNAAGLSYEQYF.

This chain connects TRBV19 to TRBJ1-2; D ambiguous. This CDR3 spans 12 amino acids. The germline CDR1 and CDR2 sequences are LNHDA and SQIVND (reference sequence). CDR3 protein: CGSRSTLYGYTF. In DNA, the CDR3 is TGTGGCAGCCGGTCTACCCTCTATGGCTACACCTTC.

This clone was counted once. The chain couples TRBV18 to TRBJ2-5, with D maybe TRBD1 (5 bases). The CDR3 totals 15 residues. Trimming removed 4 bases from V and 2 bases from J, with 14 bases in between. In germline, CDR1 is KGHSH, CDR2 LQKENI. This CDR3 is CASSLREDPQETQYF. In DNA form, the CDR3 reads TGTGCCAGCTCACTCAGGGAAGACCCTCAAGAGACCCAGTACTTC.

The chain carries TRBV7-2 and TRBJ2-2, with 11 bases aligning to TRBD1. Looked up from germline, CDR1 is SGHTA and CDR2 is FQGNSA. The V gene end was trimmed by 5 bases and the J gene end by 3 bases; junction bases not matched to a gene: 8. The CDR3 covers 17 residues. The CDR3: CASSRRTGGQYTGELFF. The CDR3 nucleotides are TGTGCCAGCAGCCGGCGGACAGGGGGCCAATACACCGGGGAGCTGTTTTTT. Looking up the rest from reference TRBV7-2 and TRBJ2-2 gives the full variable domain: GAGVSQSPSNKVTEKGKDVELRCDPISGHTALYWYRQSLGQGLEFLIYFQGNSAPDKSGLPSDRFSAERTGGSVSTLTIQRTQQEDSAVYLCASSRRTGGQYTGELFFGEGSRLTVL.

The CDR3: CASSGGTSGFYEQYF. CDR3 DNA sequence: TGTGCCAGCAGCGGCGGGACTAGCGGCTTCTACGAGCAGTACTTC. The chain has TRBV5-6 and TRBJ2-7, with 11 bases matching TRBD2. CDR3 size: 15 residues. Germline CDR1 reads SGHDT; CDR2 reads YYEEEE. V lost 4 bases to trimming and J lost 3 bases; unmatched junction nucleotides: 6.

This chain joins TRBV6-1 and TRBJ2-7; no firm D call. This CDR3 comprises 11 residues. Trimming pared 5 bases from V and 3 bases from J, leaving 5 bases between. The germline V gene has CDR1 MNHNS and CDR2 SASEGT. CDR3 DNA sequence: TGTGCCAGCAGTTGGGGCTACGAGCAGTACTTC. It yields the protein CASSWGYEQYF.

V is TRBV5-1 and J is TRBJ2-6, with TRBD1 as a possible D gene (6 bases). V was clipped by 0 bases and J by 1 base, with 11 bases between them. The CDR3 is made up of 17 amino acids. Germline CDR1 SGHRS, CDR2 YFSETQ. CDR3 sequence: CASSLGTARSGANVLTF. The DNA for the CDR3 is TGCGCCAGCAGCTTGGGGACAGCTCGTTCTGGGGCCAACGTCCTGACTTTC. The full variable domain, completed using reference TRBV5-1 and TRBJ2-6, is KAGVTQTPRYLIKTRGQQVTLSCSPISGHRSVSWYQQTPGQGLQFLFEYFSETQRNKGNFPGRFSGRQFSNSRSEMNVSTLELGDSALYLCASSLGTARSGANVLTFGAGSRLTVL.

This clone was recorded a few times. The rearrangement uses TRBV27 and TRBJ2-2; D not resolved. V shed 2 bases and J shed 5 bases, with 9 bases lying between them. CDR1 is MNHEY, CDR2 SMNVEV, per germline (reference sequence). The CDR3 has 14 amino acids. The DNA for the CDR3 is TGTGCCAGCAGTTTAAGGTCCGGGACCGGGGAGCTGTTTTTT. This translates into CASSLRSGTGELFF.

In this sample, this clone turned up once. The chain employs TRBV13 and TRBJ1-4, with 8 bases fitting TRBD1. CDR1 and CDR2 (germline): PRHDT, FYEKMQ (reference sequence). V gave up 5 bases and J gave up 7 bases; unmatched junction bases: 12. CDR3 length: 16 residues. The chain's CDR3 is CASSPPGGNAGEKLFF. In DNA, the CDR3 is TGTGCCAGCAGCCCCCCAGGGGGCAACGCGGGTGAAAAACTGTTTTTT.

The V call is TRBV6-5, the J call TRBJ2-2; the D gene is possibly TRBD1 (5 bases). Trimming pared 0 bases from V and 5 bases from J, leaving 7 bases between. Looked up from germline, CDR1 is MNHEY and CDR2 is SVGAGI. CDR3 length: 14 residues. This CDR3 is CASSYSTATGELFF. The DNA of the CDR3 is TGTGCCAGCAGTTACTCGACAGCAACCGGGGAGCTGTTTTTT.

The chain employs TRBV6-5 and TRBJ2-7; TRBD1 matches 7 bases. V lost 2 bases and J lost 3; bases outside the gene matches: 4. CDR3 size: 14 residues. Per the germline V gene, CDR1 is MNHEY and CDR2 is SVGAGI. CDR3 DNA: TGTGCCAGCAGTTACGGTCAGGGGGTCTACGAGCAGTACTTC. Residues: CASSYGQGVYEQYF.

The chain recombines TRBV11-2 with TRBJ2-3; D perhaps matches TRBD1 (6 bases). Germline V gives CDR1 SGHAT, CDR2 FQNNGV. The CDR3 length is 16 residues. Between the trimmed V and J ends, which lost 3 bases and 2 bases, there was a span of 15 bases. The CDR3 spells CASSLFPGVPTDTQYF. CDR3 coding DNA: TGTGCCAGCAGCTTGTTCCCAGGGGTCCCCACAGATACGCAGTATTTT.

The rearrangement joins TRBV25-1 to TRBJ1-1; possible D gene TRBD1, 5 bases. Germline V CDR1 and CDR2: MGHDK, SYGVNS. Trimming left V 6 bases short and J 3 bases short, with 14 bases between. This CDR3 is built from 14 residues. The CDR3 loop is CASRKSQAYTEAFF. The CDR3 nucleotides are TGTGCCAGCAGGAAGTCACAGGCTTACACTGAAGCTTTCTTT.

The V call is TRBV28, the J call TRBJ1-4; D gene ambiguous. The CDR3 is 17 amino acids. Deletions cut 7 bases from V and 4 bases from J, with 22 bases between. Germline CDR1 is MDHEN and CDR2 is SYDVKM. The DNA for the CDR3 is TGTGCCAGCAAAAACGCAGAAGCCCGTTCTTTTAATGAAAAACTGTTTTTT. Protein sequence: CASKNAEARSFNEKLFF.

The genes are TRBV5-6 and TRBJ2-1; weak D call: TRBD2 (5 bases). Germline V gives CDR1 SGHDT, CDR2 YYEEEE. Between the trimmed V and J ends, which lost 4 bases and 3 bases, there was a span of 14 bases. The CDR3 has 15 amino acids. The chain's CDR3 is CASSLGATRYNEQFF. The DNA for the CDR3 is TGTGCCAGCAGCCTGGGAGCAACCCGCTACAATGAGCAGTTCTTC.

The CDR3 region has the DNA TGTGCCAGCAGTTCGGCGAGCGGGAGCTCCTACAATGAGCAGTTCTTC. Its translation: CASSSASGSSYNEQFF. The rearrangement links TRBV28 to TRBJ2-1; 8 nucleotides align to TRBD2. Germline CDR1 reads MDHEN; CDR2 reads SYDVKM. V gave up 4 bases and J gave up 0 bases; unmatched junction bases: 5. The CDR3 has 16 residues.

V and J are TRBV11-2 and TRBJ2-7; no clear D. The CDR3 sequence is 14 residues long. V was pared by 8 bases and J by 7 bases, with 21 bases between. In germline, CDR1 is SGHAT, CDR2 FQNNGV. The CDR3 loop is CASYHAGSTQEQYF. The DNA of the CDR3 is TGTGCCAGCTACCATGCCGGGTCTACTCAAGAGCAGTACTTC. The whole variable domain, filled in from reference TRBV11-2 and TRBJ2-7, reads EAGVAQSPRYKIIEKRQSVAFWCNPISGHATLYWYQQILGQGPKLLIQFQNNGVVDDSQLPKDRFSAERLKGVDSTLKIQPAKLEDSAVYLCASYHAGSTQEQYFGPGTRLTVT.

V and J are TRBV19 and TRBJ1-1; D is perhaps TRBD1 (6 bases). The germline V gene has CDR1 LNHDA and CDR2 SQIVND (reference sequence). The CDR3 runs to 16 residues. The germline V and J ends were trimmed by 5 bases and 4 bases, with 20 bases remaining between them. CDR3 sequence: CASSSPRGGSTTEAFF. The CDR3 coding sequence is TGTGCCAGTAGTTCCCCCCGGGGGGGCAGTACCACTGAAGCTTTCTTT.

This clone occurred once. V gene TRBV15 combines with J gene TRBJ2-5; weak D call: TRBD1 (5 bases). The CDR3 runs to 16 residues. Per germline, CDR1 LNHNV and CDR2 YYDKDF (reference sequence). Trimming took off 1 base at V and 1 base at J, with 13 bases between the two ends. The CDR3 reads CATSRGGNEPQETQYF. As DNA, the CDR3 is TGTGCCACCAGCAGAGGGGGCAATGAACCCCAAGAGACCCAGTACTTC.

For the CDR3, the DNA is TGTGCCAGCAGCTTGGGAGTAGGGTATGGCTACACCTTC. Its protein is CASSLGVGYGYTF. The rearrangement uses TRBV7-6 and TRBJ1-2; D unresolved. V was shortened by 3 bases and J by 5 bases, with 10 bases between the two germline ends. The CDR3 loop spans 13 amino acids. Germline CDR1 and CDR2: SGHVS and FNYEAQ.

A few counts support this clone. This chain uses TRBV27 with TRBJ1-1, with D perhaps TRBD1 (5 bases). Trimming pared 3 bases from V and 10 bases from J, leaving 15 bases between. Germline CDR1 MNHEY, CDR2 SMNVEV (reference sequence). This CDR3 is built from 13 residues. CDR3 coding DNA: TGTGCCAGCAGTTTGTCGTTGCCAGGGTTAGCTTTCTTT. It specifies CASSLSLPGLAFF.

V usage is TRBV27 and J usage is TRBJ2-1; TRBD2 matches 13 bases. Looked up from germline, CDR1 is MNHEY and CDR2 is SMNVEV (reference sequence). This CDR3 is built from 17 residues. The V and J ends lost 5 bases and 2 bases, in that order; junction bases with no gene match: 6. This CDR3 reads CASSLRGLAGTYNEQFF. The CDR3 DNA follows: TGTGCCAGCAGTCTAAGGGGACTAGCGGGGACCTACAATGAGCAGTTCTTC.

This chain uses TRBV9 with TRBJ2-3; 7 positions match TRBD2. This CDR3 comprises 15 residues. The germline CDR1 and CDR2 sequences are SGDLS and YYNGEE. V lost 4 bases, J lost 0 bases, and 5 bases stayed unmatched. DNA for the CDR3: TGTGCCAGCAGCCCCGGGGGGTCTAGCACAGATACGCAGTATTTT. Its translation: CASSPGGSSTDTQYF.

V usage is TRBV27 and J usage is TRBJ2-3; 10 nucleotides align to TRBD2. Losses at the gene ends were 6 bases for V and 4 bases for J; bases not matched to a gene: 10. CDR3 length: 16 residues. Germline loops: CDR1 MNHEY, CDR2 SMNVEV (reference sequence). The chain's CDR3 is CASSPGPGLASDTQYF. DNA of the CDR3: TGTGCCAGCAGCCCGGGGCCGGGACTAGCGTCAGATACGCAGTATTTT.